The sequence of this TCR beta chain was determined in a study of beta chain features in type 1 diabetes. Study-wide findings and caveats: For type 1 diabetes patients, VDJ junctions showed fewer insertions and more deletions. In every one of the four CD4+ subsets, TCRB CDR3s were moderately but significantly shorter in Type 1 diabetes patients. The naive, central memory and Treg TCRB repertoires showed an apparent similarity that was greater among patients than among healthy donors.

The CDR3 length is 13 residues. Per germline, CDR1 SGHAT and CDR2 FQNNGV. Trimming removed 6 bases at V and 2 bases at J, with 8 bases between. Concerning this clone itself: Its matching antigen is unknown.

Every participating donor gave one draw, a heparinised blood sample averaging around 100 mL. CD4+ naive, central memory, regulatory and stem cell-like memory subsets were isolated by sorting on CD45RO/CCR7/CD25/CD127/CD95/CD27. As every portion of the isolated RNA was reverse transcribed, the sequencing read expressed TCRB transcripts. Using immunoSEQ multiplex PCR, the repertoire was profiled, and TCRdb retains in-frame clones only, with some absent. The table lists 200,000 to 300,000 clones, 11% of them singletons. The rearrangement links TRBV11-2 to TRBJ2-1; D is possibly TRBD2 (5 bases). The specimen was naive CD4+ T cells from blood. The sequence derives from a man aged 25-45 years with type 1 diabetes. This chain's CDR3 is CASSSGTYNEQFF. CDR3 sequence (DNA): TGTGCCAGCAGTTCGGGAACCTACAATGAGCAGTTCTTC.